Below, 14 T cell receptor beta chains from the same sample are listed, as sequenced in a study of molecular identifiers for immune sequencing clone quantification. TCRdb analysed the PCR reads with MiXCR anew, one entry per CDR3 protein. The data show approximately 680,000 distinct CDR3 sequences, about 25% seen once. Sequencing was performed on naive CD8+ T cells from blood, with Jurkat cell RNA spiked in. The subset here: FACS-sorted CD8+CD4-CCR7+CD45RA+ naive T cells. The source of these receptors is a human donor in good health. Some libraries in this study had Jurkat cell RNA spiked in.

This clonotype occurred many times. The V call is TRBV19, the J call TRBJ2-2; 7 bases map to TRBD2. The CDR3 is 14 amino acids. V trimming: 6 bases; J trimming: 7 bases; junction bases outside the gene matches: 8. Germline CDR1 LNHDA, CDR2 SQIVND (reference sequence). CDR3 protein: CASRPGTTVGELFF. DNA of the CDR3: TGTGCCAGTAGACCCGGGACTACCGTCGGGGAGCTGTTTTTT.

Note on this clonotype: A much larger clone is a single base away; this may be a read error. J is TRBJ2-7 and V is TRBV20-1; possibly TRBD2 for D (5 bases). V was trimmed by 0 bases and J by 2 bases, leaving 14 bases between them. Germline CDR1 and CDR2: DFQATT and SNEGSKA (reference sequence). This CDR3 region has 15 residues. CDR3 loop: CSAREVETTAYEQYF. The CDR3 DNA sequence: TGCAGTGCTAGAGAGGTTGAGACTACGGCCTACGAGCAGTACTTC.

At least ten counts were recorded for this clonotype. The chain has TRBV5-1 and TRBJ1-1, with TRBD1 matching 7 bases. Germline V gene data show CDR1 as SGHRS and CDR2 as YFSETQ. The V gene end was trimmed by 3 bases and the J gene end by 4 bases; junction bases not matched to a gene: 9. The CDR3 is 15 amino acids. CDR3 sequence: CASSYYRGESTEAFF. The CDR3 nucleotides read TGCGCCAGCAGCTACTACAGGGGAGAGAGCACTGAAGCTTTCTTT.

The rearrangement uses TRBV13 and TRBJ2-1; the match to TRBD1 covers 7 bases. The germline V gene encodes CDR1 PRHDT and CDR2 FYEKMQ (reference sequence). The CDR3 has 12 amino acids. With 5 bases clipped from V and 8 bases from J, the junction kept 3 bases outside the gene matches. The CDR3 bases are TGTGCCAGCAGCCCAGACAGGGATGAGCAGTTCTTC. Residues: CASSPDRDEQFF.

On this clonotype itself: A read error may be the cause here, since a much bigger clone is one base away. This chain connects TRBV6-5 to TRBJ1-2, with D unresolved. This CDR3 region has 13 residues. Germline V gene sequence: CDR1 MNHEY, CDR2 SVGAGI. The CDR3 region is CAGSLVNRNGYTF. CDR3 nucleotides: TGTGCCGGCAGCCTGGTCAACAGAAATGGCTACACCTTC.

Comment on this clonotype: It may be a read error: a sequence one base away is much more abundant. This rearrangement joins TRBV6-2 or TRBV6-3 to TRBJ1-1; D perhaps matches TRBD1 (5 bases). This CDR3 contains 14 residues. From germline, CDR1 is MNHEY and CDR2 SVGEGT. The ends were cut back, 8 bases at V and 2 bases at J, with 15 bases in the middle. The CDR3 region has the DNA TGTGCCAGCGTGACAGACGGCCTAAACACTGAAGCTTTCTTT. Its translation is CASVTDGLNTEAFF.

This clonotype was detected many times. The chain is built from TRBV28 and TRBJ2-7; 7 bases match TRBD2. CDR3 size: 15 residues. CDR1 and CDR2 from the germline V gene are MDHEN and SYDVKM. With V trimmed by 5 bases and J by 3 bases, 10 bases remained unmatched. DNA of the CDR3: TGTGCCAGCAGTCCCCCGGGACTACTCTACTACGAGCAGTACTTC. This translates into CASSPPGLLYYEQYF.

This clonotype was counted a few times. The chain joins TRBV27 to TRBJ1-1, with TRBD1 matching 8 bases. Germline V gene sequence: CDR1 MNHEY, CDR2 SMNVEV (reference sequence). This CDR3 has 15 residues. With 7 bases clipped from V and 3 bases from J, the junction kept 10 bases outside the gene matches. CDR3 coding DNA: TGTGCCAGCACCGTGGCAGGGGGCGCTTACACTGAAGCTTTCTTT. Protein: CASTVAGGAYTEAFF.

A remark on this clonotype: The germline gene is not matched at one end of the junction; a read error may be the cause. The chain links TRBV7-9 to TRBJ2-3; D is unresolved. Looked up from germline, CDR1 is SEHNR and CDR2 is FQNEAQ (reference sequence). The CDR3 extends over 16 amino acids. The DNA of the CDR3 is TGTGCCAACAACTCGGAACTAACAAAAAATACAAATACGCAATATTTT. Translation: CANNSELTKNTNTQYF.

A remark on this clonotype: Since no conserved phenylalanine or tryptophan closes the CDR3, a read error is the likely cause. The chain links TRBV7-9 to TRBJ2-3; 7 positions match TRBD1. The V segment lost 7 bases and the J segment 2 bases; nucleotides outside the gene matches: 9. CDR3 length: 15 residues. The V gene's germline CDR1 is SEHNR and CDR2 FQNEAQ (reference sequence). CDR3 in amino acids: CASNKQGTNTDTQYS. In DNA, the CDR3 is TGTGCCAGCAACAAACAGGGGACCAACACAGATACGCAGTATTCT.

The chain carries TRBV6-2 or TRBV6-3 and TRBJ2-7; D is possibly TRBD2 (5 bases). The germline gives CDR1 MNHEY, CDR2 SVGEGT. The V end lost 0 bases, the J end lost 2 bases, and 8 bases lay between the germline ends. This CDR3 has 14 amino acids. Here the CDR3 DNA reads TGTGCCAGCAGTTACTCGCGGGCCCCCTACGAGCAGTACTTC. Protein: CASSYSRAPYEQYF.

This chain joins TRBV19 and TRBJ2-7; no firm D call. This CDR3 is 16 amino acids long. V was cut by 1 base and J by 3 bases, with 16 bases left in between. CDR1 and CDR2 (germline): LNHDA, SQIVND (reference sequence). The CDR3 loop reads CASSIVGGVPFYEQYF. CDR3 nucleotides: TGTGCCAGTAGTATAGTTGGCGGAGTCCCATTCTACGAGCAGTACTTC.

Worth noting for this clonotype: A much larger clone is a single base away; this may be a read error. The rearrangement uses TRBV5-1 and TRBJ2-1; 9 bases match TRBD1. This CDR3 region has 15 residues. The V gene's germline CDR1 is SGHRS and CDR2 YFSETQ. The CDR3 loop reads CTSSLGQGLLVEQFF. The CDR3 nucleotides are TGCACCAGCAGCCTCGGACAGGGGCTCCTGGTTGAGCAGTTCTTC.

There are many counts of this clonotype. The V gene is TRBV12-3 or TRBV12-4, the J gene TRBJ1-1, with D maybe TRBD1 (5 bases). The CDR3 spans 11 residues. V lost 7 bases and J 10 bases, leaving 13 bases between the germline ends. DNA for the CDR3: TGTGCCAGCACTAGGGACGGAGTAGCTTTCTTT. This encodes CASTRDGVAFF.